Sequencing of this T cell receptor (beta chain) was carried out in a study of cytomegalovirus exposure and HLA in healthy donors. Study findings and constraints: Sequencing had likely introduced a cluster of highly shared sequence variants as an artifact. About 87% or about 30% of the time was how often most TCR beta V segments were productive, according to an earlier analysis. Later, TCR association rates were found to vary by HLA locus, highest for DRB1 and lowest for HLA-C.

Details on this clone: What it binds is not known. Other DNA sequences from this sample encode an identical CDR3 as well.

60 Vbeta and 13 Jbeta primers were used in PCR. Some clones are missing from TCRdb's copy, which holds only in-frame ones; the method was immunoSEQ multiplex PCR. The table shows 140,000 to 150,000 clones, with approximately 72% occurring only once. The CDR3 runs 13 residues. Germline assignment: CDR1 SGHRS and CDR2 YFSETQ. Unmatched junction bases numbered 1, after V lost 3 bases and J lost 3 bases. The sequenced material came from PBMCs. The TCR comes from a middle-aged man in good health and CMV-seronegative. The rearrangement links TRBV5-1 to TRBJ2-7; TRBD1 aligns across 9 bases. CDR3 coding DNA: TGCGCCAGCAGCTCGGGACAGGGCTACGAGCAGTACTTC. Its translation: CASSSGQGYEQYF.